Listed below are T cell receptor beta chains from one sample, sequenced in a study of blood T cells in healthy people across ages. TCRdb recomputed calls from the 5' RACE reads with MiXCR, one row per CDR3 protein. The sample lists more than 1.4 million distinct CDR3 sequences, 35% to 45% seen once, with around 8% in the top ten. Material for sequencing was blood. The source is a woman under 30 in good health. CDR3s include the opening cysteine and the closing phenylalanine or tryptophan. The order of the fields is D gene, clone size, J gene, V gene, CDR3 protein, CDR3 DNA. The D gene is left open where the match is weak. Expanded clones get a size class; other rows say once, few or many, or leave the size out.

>NA|NA|TRBJ2-3|TRBV28
CASATRLGHFSTDSQYF
TGTGCCAGCGCCACGAGATTAGGACACTTTAGCACAGATTCGCAGTATTTT
>TRBD2|NA|TRBJ2-7|TRBV4-1
CASAGEATTYNEQYF
TGCGCCAGCGCGGGGGAGGCTACAACATACAATGAGCAGTACTTC
>TRBD2|NA|TRBJ2-5|TRBV7-8
CASSYRTSAQETQYF
TGTGCCAGCAGCTACAGGACTAGCGCGCAAGAGACCCAGTACTTC
>NA|many|TRBJ2-1|TRBV12-5
CASGFSGNEQFF
TGTGCTAGTGGTTTCTCTGGAAATGAGCAGTTCTTC
>TRBD1|few|TRBJ2-7|TRBV6-6
CASSHTPRTGVDEQYF
TGTGCCAGCAGTCATACCCCCCGGACAGGGGTAGACGAGCAGTACTTC
>NA|NA|TRBJ2-7|TRBV28
CASSPLGETWTLSYEQYF
TGTGCCAGCAGTCCCCTCGGGGAGACCTGGACCCTCTCCTACGAGCAGTACTTC
>NA|NA|TRBJ2-7|TRBV5-5
CASSFRGRDYEQYF
TGTGCCAGCAGCTTCCGTGGGCGAGACTACGAGCAGTACTTC
>NA|NA|TRBJ2-4|TRBV6-1
CASSPQLWDPAGTKNIQYF
TGTGCCAGCAGTCCACAGTTATGGGACCCGGCCGGGACCAAAAACATTCAGTACTTC
>TRBD1|NA|TRBJ2-5|TRBV6-4
CASTIPATGGGETQYF
TGTGCCAGCACCATTCCTGCGACAGGGGGGGGAGAGACCCAGTACTTC
>NA|NA|TRBJ2-6|TRBV6-1
CASSEHDPRTSGANVLTF
TGTGCCAGCAGTGAACACGATCCGCGAACCTCTGGGGCCAACGTCCTGACTTTC
>NA|NA|TRBJ1-1|TRBV11-2
CASLLNTEVFF
TGTGCCAGCTTGCTGAACACTGAAGTTTTCTTT
>TRBD1|NA|TRBJ1-2|TRBV6-6
CASSLQGMRGYTF
TGTGCCAGCAGCCTACAGGGGATGCGAGGCTACACCTTC
>NA|NA|TRBJ1-6|TRBV5-1
CASSLPTGSAFSPLHF
TGCGCCAGCAGCTTGCCAACAGGTTCCGCATTTTCACCCCTCCACTTT
>NA|NA|TRBJ2-3|TRBV20-1
CSARLGKDTQYF
TGCAGTGCTCGTCTAGGGAAGGATACGCAGTATTTT
>NA|NA|TRBJ1-4|TRBV2
CASSAGTADNEKLFF
TGTGCCAGCAGTGCCGGGACTGCTGATAATGAAAAACTGTTTTTT
>TRBD2|many|TRBJ2-3|TRBV7-2
CASSLASGADTQYF
TGTGCCAGCAGCTTAGCTAGCGGGGCAGATACGCAGTATTTT
>TRBD1|few|TRBJ2-3|TRBV7-9
CASSTGTVGTDTQYF
TGTGCCAGCAGCACCGGGACAGTCGGCACAGATACGCAGTATTTT
>NA|NA|TRBJ2-7|TRBV5-1
CASSLDRPEAEQYF
TGCGCCAGCAGCCTGGACCGCCCCGAGGCCGAGCAGTACTTC
>NA|NA|TRBJ2-3|TRBV9
CASSARQSTDTQYF
TGTGCCAGCAGCGCCCGACAGAGCACAGATACGCAGTATTTT
>TRBD2|NA|TRBJ2-1|TRBV5-1
CASSSGLAATREQFF
TGCGCCAGCAGCTCGGGACTAGCGGCTACCCGTGAGCAGTTCTTC
>NA|few|TRBJ2-5|TRBV27
CASSLSGGGAGREETQYF
TGTGCCAGCTCCCTCTCTGGAGGGGGCGCGGGCAGAGAGGAGACCCAGTACTTC
>TRBD2|NA|TRBJ2-7|TRBV6-5
CASWREDFYEQYF
TGTGCCAGCTGGCGGGAGGACTTCTACGAGCAGTACTTC
>NA|once|TRBJ1-2|TRBV14
CASSLQAGTEYGYTF
TGTGCCAGCAGCCTGCAGGCAGGGACGGAGTATGGCTACACCTTC
>TRBD1|NA|TRBJ1-5|TRBV20-1
CSASTGGREPQHF
TGCAGTGCTAGTACAGGGGGCAGGGAGCCCCAGCATTTT
>NA|few|TRBJ2-5|TRBV4-1
CASSPLDTNEQYF
TGCGCCAGCAGCCCACTAGATACCAATGAGCAGTACTTC
>NA|few|TRBJ2-7|TRBV2
CASHPGQNSYEQYF
TGTGCCAGCCATCCGGGACAAAACTCCTACGAGCAGTACTTC
>TRBD1|few|TRBJ2-3|TRBV7-9
CASSRRQGRLDGDTQYF
TGTGCCAGCAGCCGCAGACAGGGGCGCCTGGATGGCGATACGCAGTATTTT
>NA|NA|TRBJ1-6|TRBV21-1
CASSKDPRDSHSPLHF
TGTGCCAGCAGCAAAGACCCCCGGGACAGCCATTCACCCCTCCACTTT